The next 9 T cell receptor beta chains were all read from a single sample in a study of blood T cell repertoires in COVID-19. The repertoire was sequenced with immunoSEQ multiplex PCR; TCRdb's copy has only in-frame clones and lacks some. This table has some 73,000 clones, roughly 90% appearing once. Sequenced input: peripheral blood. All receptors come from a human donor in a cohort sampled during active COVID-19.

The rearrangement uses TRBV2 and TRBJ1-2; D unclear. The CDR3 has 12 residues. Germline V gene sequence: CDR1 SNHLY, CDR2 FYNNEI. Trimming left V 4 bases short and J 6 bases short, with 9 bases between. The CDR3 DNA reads TGTGCCAGCAGTGGACGGGATGATGGCTACACCTTC. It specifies CASSGRDDGYTF.

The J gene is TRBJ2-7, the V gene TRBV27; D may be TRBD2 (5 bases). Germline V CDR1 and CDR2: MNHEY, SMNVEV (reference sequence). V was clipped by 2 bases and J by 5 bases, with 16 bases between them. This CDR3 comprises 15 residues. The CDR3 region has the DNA TGTGCCAGCAGTTTAGGACCTACCTTCGGGAACGAGCAGTACTTC. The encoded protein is CASSLGPTFGNEQYF.

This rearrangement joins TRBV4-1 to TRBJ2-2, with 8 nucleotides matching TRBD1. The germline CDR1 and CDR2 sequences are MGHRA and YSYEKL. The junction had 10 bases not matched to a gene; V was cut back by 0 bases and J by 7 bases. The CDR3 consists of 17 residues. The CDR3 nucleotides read TGCGCCAGCAGCCAAGATCGACAGGGGATTTCTTTCGGGGAGCTGTTTTTT. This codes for CASSQDRQGISFGELFF.

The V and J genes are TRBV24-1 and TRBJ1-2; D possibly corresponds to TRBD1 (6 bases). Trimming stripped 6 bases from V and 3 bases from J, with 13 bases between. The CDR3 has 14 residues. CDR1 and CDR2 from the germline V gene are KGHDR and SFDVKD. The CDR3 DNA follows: TGTGCCACCAGTCCGGGGGGCGATCACTATGGCTACACCTTC. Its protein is CATSPGGDHYGYTF.

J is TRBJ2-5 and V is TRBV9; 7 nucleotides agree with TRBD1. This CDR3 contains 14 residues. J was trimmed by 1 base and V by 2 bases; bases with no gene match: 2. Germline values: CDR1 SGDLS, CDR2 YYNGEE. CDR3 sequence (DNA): TGTGCCAGCAGCGTGGGGACAGTCCAAGAGACCCAGTACTTC. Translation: CASSVGTVQETQYF.

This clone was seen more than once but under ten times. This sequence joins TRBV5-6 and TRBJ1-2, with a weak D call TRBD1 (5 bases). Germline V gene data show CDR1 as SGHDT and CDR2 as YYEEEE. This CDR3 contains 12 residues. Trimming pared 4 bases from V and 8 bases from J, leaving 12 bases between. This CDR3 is CASSPAGGGYTF. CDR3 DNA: TGTGCCAGCAGCCCGGCCGGGGGAGGCTACACCTTC.

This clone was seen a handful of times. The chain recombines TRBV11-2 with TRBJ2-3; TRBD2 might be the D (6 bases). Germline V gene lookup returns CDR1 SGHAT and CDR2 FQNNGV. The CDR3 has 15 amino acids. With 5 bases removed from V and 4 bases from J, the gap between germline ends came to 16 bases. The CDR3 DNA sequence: TGTGCCAGCAGCCCCCTTGGACTAAGCGCAGATACGCAGTATTTT. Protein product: CASSPLGLSADTQYF.

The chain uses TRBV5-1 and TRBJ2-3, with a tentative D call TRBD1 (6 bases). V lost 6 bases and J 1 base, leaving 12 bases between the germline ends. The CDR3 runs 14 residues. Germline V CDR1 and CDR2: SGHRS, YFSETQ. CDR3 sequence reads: CASTGQRGTDTQYF. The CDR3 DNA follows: TGCGCCAGCACCGGACAGCGAGGCACAGATACGCAGTATTTT. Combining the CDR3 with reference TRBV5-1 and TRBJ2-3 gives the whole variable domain KAGVTQTPRYLIKTRGQQVTLSCSPISGHRSVSWYQQTPGQGLQFLFEYFSETQRNKGNFPGRFSGRQFSNSRSEMNVSTLELGDSALYLCASTGQRGTDTQYFGPGTRLTVL.

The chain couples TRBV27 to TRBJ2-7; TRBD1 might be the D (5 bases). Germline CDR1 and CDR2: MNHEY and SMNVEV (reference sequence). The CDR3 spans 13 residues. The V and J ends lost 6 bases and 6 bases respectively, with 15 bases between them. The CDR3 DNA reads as TGTGCCAGCAGCCCGGACATCAAGGTCGAGCAGTACTTC. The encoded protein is CASSPDIKVEQYF.